This T cell receptor beta chain was observed in a study of CD8 T cells in Susac syndrome. Looking at the study overall: There were over 5 sequenced Susac syndrome patients with active disease and under 10 in remission.

The germline V gene encodes CDR1 SGHTA and CDR2 FQGNSA. V trimming: 3 bases; J trimming: 3 bases; junction bases outside the gene matches: 2. The CDR3 has 14 residues. Random hexamers were used to reverse transcribe an amount of roughly 0.5 to 1 ug RNA. A multiplex approach, immunoSEQ multiplex PCR, amplified TCR beta CDR3 across 54 Vbeta and 13 Jbeta. TCRdb fed the immunoSEQ multiplex PCR reads into MiXCR, producing one record per CDR3 protein. The sample contains 140,000 or so distinct CDR3 sequences, more than 90% of which appear only once. This clonotype has only one observation. Input material: CD4+ T cells from PBMCs. V gene TRBV7-2 combines with J gene TRBJ2-1; 7 bases are shared with TRBD1. This TCR derives from a human donor with Susac syndrome. CDR3 amino acids: CASSLGQSYNEQFF. The CDR3 coding sequence is TGTGCCAGCAGCTTGGGACAGAGCTACAATGAGCAGTTCTTC.